This TCR beta chain was sequenced for a study of blood T cell repertoires in COVID-19. How the authors handled the data: Amplification of reference gene primers provided the estimated nucleated cell counts. The method was immunoSEQ multiplex PCR; TCRdb's version includes in-frame clones alone and lacks a portion of them. Clonal size and the V and J genes are those of that table, whereas D and trimming came from the DNA. Of 300,000 to 400,000 clones in the sample, around 89% were seen once. Donors of Cohort 3 who recovered were those that had two negative PCRs, clearance, or symptom resolution. V lost 0 bases and J lost 5, with 13 bases in between. CDR3 size: 15 residues. CDR1 and CDR2 (germline): MNHEY, SVGAGI.

The rearrangement uses TRBV6-5 and TRBJ2-5; TRBD2 might be the D (6 bases). Sequencing was performed on PBMCs or T cells enriched from blood (not recorded which). This TCR was recovered from a woman younger than 30 who had recovered from COVID-19. The CDR3 region is CASSYSPSVVETQYF. The CDR3 bases are TGTGCCAGCAGTTACTCGCCTAGCGTGGTGGAGACCCAGTACTTC.